This is a list of T cell receptor beta chains from one sample in a study of blood T cell repertoires in COVID-19. Sequencing was performed with immunoSEQ multiplex PCR; in TCRdb, only in-frame clones are kept and a portion is missing. This table has roughly 240,000 clones, 70% to 90% appearing once. Input material: peripheral blood. The receptors here all came from a man younger than 35 with active or convalescent COVID-19. Both conserved end residues are part of each CDR3. A D gene is named only where the DNA matches it firmly. Some rows mark clone size as missing; the rest say once, few, many or name a class of expanded clone.

V gene	D gene	clone size	CDR3 length	J gene	CDR3 DNA	CDR3 protein
TRBV13	-	-	14	TRBJ2-7	TGTGCCAGCAGCTTAGAACGGAGTGTCTACGAGCAGTACTTC	CASSLERSVYEQYF
TRBV11-2	-	-	14	TRBJ2-1	TGTGCCAGCAGTCCCAGGGGTAGGGAGAATGAGCAGTTCTTC	CASSPRGRENEQFF
TRBV6-5	-	-	11	TRBJ1-5	TGTGCCCGCCCAGCGAGACTGTCCCAGCATTTT	CARPARLSQHF
TRBV18	TRBD2	-	16	TRBJ2-3	TGTGCCAGCTCACCATTCGGGGGACTAAACACAGATACGCAGTATTTT	CASSPFGGLNTDTQYF
TRBV19	TRBD1	-	17	TRBJ1-3	TGTGCCAGTAGTGCGCTGCCTCCAGGGGGGTCTGGAAACACCATATATTTT	CASSALPPGGSGNTIYF
TRBV11-1	-	once	16	TRBJ1-4	TGTGCCAGCAGCCCCGACCCGACGGCGGCTAATGAAAAACTGTTTTTT	CASSPDPTAANEKLFF
TRBV11-3	TRBD2	-	15	TRBJ2-5	TGTGCCAGCAGCCCGGGACTAGCGGGAGTAGAGACCCAGTACTTC	CASSPGLAGVETQYF
TRBV28	-	-	16	TRBJ2-6	TGTGCCAGACAGGGTGTCCTCTTGAGGGGGGCCAACGTCCTGACTTTC	CARQGVLLRGANVLTF
TRBV27	TRBD2	-	15	TRBJ2-7	TGTGCCAGCAGTTTTTCTGCGGGGGGAACCTACGAGCAGTACTTC	CASSFSAGGTYEQYF
TRBV24-1	-	-	17	TRBJ1-1	TGTGCCACCAGCCATTCAGGTATTAGAGACGGGAACACTGAAGCTTTCTTT	CATSHSGIRDGNTEAFF
TRBV6-5	TRBD2	once	14	TRBJ2-5	TGTGCCAGCAGTTGGACTAGCGACCAAGAGACCCAGTACTTC	CASSWTSDQETQYF
TRBV14	-	-	13	TRBJ2-1	TGTGCCAGCAGCCAAGTACTACTCAATGAGCAGTTCTTC	CASSQVLLNEQFF
TRBV15	-	few	16	TRBJ1-2	TGTGCCACCAGCAGAGATGGTGGGTCGACACTCTATGGCTACACCTTC	CATSRDGGSTLYGYTF
TRBV5-1	TRBD1	-	14	TRBJ2-7	TGCGCCTCCCAAGGGGGACAGGGAACCTACGAGCAGTACTTC	CASQGGQGTYEQYF
TRBV10-3	TRBD1	-	14	TRBJ1-4	TGTGCCATCAGAGACTCAGGGGGTGAAGAAAAACTGTTTTTT	CAIRDSGGEEKLFF
TRBV18	-	-	16	TRBJ2-1	TGTGCCAGCTCACCAGATCGGGGGGCAGACAGCAATGAGCAGTTCTTC	CASSPDRGADSNEQFF
TRBV11-3	-	-	16	TRBJ1-3	TGTGCCAGCAGCGCAGGCCCGGGGGGAGCTGGAAACACCATATATTTT	CASSAGPGGAGNTIYF
TRBV28	-	-	13	TRBJ2-7	TGTGCCAGCAGTGGGGACTCCACCTACGAGCAGTACTTC	CASSGDSTYEQYF
TRBV18	TRBD2	-	15	TRBJ2-7	TGTGCCAGCTCACCTTTGTCGCGCTGGGAGGGCGAGCAGTACTTC	CASSPLSRWEGEQYF
TRBV5-1	-	once	17	TRBJ2-7	TGCGCCAGCAGCCTTGGTGAGCGGCAGCTATTCCCCTACGAGCAGTACTTC	CASSLGERQLFPYEQYF
TRBV3-1/TRBV3-2	TRBD2	-	15	TRBJ2-1	TGTGCCAGCAGCCAAGATTGGACTAGTAACAATGAGCAGTTCTTC	CASSQDWTSNNEQFF
TRBV5-6	-	-	14	TRBJ2-2	TGTGCCAGCAGCTTGGCACCGGAGGCCGGGGAGCTGTTTTTT	CASSLAPEAGELFF
TRBV13	-	-	14	TRBJ2-5	TGTGCCAGCAGCTTAGTCGGGCTAGCTGAGACCCAGTACTTC	CASSLVGLAETQYF
TRBV30	-	-	13	TRBJ1-6	TGTGCCTGGAGTCGCCAGGGTAATTCACCCCTCCACTTT	CAWSRQGNSPLHF
TRBV7-9	-	-	11	TRBJ2-7	TGTGCCAGCGCAGGGCCCTACGAGCAGTACTTC	CASAGPYEQYF